The clone carrying this T cell receptor (beta chain) was seen ten or more times. Its antigen is not identified. The CDR3 goes on 3 residues after the read ends, and that part is filled in from the germline J gene. CVID and control samples used equivalent genomic DNA input. This table comes from immunoSEQ multiplex PCR, and its TCRdb copy is limited to in-frame clones, with some not included. This sample comprises some 38,000 clones, none seen once only. The data belong to a study of T cell clonality in common variable immunodeficiency. Overall study results and limits: Compared with controls, CVID subjects had fewer shared TCRbeta clones. CVID subjects showed higher TCRbeta clonality than healthy controls.

Both groups were predominantly of Caucasian heritage. V was pared by 4 bases and J by 5 bases, with 16 bases between. The germline gives CDR1 SGDLS, CDR2 YYNGEE. The CDR3 contains 15 residues. Sequencing was done on a sample of peripheral blood mononuclear cells. The chain is built from TRBV9 and TRBJ2-4, with D possibly TRBD1 on 6 matching bases. The clonotype was recovered from a person between 18 and 69 years old in good health. This chain's CDR3 is CASSTHTGPQNIQYF. The DNA read from the CDR3 is TGTGCCAGCAGCACTCACACAGGGCCCCAAAACATT.